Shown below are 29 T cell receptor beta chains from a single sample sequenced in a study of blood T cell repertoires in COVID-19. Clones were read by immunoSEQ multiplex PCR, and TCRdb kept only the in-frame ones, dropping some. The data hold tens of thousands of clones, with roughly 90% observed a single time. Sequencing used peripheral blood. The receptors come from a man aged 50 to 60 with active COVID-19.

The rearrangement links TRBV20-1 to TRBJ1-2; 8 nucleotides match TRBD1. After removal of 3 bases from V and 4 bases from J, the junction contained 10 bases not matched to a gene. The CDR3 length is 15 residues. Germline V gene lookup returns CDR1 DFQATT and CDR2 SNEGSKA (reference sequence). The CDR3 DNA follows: TGCAGTGCTAGTGACGACAGGGGAGACGTCTATGGCTACACCTTC. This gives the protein CSASDDRGDVYGYTF.

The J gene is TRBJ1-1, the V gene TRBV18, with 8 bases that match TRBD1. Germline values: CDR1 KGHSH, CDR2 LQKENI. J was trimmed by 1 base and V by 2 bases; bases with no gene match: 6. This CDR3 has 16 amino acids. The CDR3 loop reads CASSPAGGRRNTEAFF. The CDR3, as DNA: TGTGCCAGCTCACCAGCAGGGGGCAGGAGGAACACTGAAGCTTTCTTT.

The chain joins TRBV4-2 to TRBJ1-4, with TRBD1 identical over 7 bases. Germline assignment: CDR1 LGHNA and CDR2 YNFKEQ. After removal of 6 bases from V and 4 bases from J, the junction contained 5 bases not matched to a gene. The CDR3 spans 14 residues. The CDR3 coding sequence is TGTGCCAGCAGTACCGGGACAGTTAATGAAAAACTGTTTTTT. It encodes CASSTGTVNEKLFF.

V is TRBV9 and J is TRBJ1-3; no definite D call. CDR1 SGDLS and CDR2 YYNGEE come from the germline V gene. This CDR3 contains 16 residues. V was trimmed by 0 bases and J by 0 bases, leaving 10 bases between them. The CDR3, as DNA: TGTGCCAGCAGCGTAGATCCAGTGCTCTCTGGAAACACCATATATTTT. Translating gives CASSVDPVLSGNTIYF. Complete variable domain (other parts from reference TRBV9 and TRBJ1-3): DSGVTQTPKHLITATGQRVTLRCSPRSGDLSVYWYQQSLDQGLQFLIQYYNGEERAKGNILERFSAQQFPDLHSELNLSSLELGDSALYFCASSVDPVLSGNTIYFGEGSWLTVV.

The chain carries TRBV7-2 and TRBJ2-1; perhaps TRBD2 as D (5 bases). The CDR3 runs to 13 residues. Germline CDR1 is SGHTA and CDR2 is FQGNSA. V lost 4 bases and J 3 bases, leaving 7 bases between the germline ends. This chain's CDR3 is CASSWTFYNEQFF. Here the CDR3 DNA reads TGTGCCAGCAGCTGGACTTTCTACAATGAGCAGTTCTTC.

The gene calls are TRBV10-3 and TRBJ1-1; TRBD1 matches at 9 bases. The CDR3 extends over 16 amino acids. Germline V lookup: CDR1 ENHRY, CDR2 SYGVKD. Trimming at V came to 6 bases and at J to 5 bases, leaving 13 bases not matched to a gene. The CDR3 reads CAISGGPGQGGTEAFF. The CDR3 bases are TGTGCCATCAGCGGGGGGCCGGGACAGGGAGGAACTGAAGCTTTCTTT.

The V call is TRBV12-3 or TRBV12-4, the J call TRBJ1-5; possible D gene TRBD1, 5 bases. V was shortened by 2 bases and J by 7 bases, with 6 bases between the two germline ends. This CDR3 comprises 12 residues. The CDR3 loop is CASSLPGQPQHF. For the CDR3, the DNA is TGTGCCAGCAGTTTACCAGGGCAGCCCCAGCATTTT.

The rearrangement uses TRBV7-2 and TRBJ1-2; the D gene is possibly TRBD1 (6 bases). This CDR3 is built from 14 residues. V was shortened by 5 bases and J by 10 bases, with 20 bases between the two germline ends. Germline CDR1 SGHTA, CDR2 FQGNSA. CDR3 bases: TGTGCCAGCAGCCTACAGGGCGGATCCGCGACCTACACCTTC. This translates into CASSLQGGSATYTF.

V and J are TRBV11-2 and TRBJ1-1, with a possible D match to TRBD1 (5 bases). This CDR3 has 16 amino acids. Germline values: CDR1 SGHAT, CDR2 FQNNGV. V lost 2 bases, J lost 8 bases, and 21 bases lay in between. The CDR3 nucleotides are TGTGCCAGCAGCTTATGGGGCGGATCCTATTCCTCGGAAGCTTTCTTT. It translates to CASSLWGGSYSSEAFF.

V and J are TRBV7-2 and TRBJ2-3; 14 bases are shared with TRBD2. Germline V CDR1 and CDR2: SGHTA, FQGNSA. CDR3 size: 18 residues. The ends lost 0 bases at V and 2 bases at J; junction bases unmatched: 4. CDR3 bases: TGTGCCAGCAGCTTAGCCTTGACTAGCGGGGGGGCCACAGATACGCAGTATTTT. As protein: CASSLALTSGGATDTQYF.

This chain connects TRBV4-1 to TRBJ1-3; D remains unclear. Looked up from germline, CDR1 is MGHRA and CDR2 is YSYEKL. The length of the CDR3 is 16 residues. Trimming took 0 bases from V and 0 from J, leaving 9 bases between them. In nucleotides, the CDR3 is TGCGCCAGCAGCCAAGATTCGGGGTCCTCTGGAAACACCATATATTTT. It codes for CASSQDSGSSGNTIYF.

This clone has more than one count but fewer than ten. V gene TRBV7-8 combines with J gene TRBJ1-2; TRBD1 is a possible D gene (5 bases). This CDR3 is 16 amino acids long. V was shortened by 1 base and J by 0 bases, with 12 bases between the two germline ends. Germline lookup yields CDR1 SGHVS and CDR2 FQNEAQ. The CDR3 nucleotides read TGTGCCAGCAGCTTAGGGGGAGGGACGCCTAACTATGGCTACACCTTC. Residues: CASSLGGGTPNYGYTF.

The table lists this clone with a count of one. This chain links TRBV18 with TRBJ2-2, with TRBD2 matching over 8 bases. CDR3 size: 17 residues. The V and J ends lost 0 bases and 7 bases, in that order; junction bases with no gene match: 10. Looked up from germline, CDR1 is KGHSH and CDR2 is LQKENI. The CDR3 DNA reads TGTGCCAGCTCACCACCGTCACCGGGGGGGGCCGACGGGGAGCTGTTTTTT. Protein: CASSPPSPGGADGELFF. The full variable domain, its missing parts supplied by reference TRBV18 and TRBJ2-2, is NAGVMQNPRHLVRRRGQEARLRCSPMKGHSHVYWYRQLPEEGLKFMVYLQKENIIDESGMPKERFSAEFPKEGPSILRIQQVVRGDSAAYFCASSPPSPGGADGELFFGEGSRLTVL.

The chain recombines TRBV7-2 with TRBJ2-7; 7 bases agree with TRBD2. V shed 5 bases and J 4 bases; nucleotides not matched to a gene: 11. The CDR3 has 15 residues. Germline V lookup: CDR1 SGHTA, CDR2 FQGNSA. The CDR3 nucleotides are TGTGCCAGCAGCCGGGGGGAGCGCCGGTCGTACGAGCAGTACTTC. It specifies CASSRGERRSYEQYF.

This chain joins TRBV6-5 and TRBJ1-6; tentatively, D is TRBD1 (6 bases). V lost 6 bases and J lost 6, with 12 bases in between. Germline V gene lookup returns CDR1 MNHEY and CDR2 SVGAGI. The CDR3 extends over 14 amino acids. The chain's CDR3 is CASRTAGVNSPLHF. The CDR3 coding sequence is TGTGCCAGCAGGACAGCAGGGGTTAATTCACCCCTCCACTTT.

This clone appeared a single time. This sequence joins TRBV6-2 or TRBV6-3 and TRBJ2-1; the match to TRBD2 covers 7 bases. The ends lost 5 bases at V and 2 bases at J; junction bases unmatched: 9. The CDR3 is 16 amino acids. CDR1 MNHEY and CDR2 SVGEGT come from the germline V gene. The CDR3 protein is CASSLLAEPPYNEQFF. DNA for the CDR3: TGTGCCAGCAGTCTCCTAGCGGAGCCACCCTACAATGAGCAGTTCTTC.

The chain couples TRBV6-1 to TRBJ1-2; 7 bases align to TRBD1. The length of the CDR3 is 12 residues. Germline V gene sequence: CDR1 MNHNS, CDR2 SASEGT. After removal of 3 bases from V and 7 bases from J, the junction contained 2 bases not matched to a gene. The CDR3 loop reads CASSDRGIGYTF. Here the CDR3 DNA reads TGTGCCAGCAGTGACAGGGGGATTGGCTACACCTTC.

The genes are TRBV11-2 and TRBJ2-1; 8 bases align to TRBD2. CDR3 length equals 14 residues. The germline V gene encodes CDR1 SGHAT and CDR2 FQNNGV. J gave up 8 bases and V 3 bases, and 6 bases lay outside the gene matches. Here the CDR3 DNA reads TGTGCCAGCAGCTTCGGGAGGGTGGAGGATGAGCAGTTCTTC. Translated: CASSFGRVEDEQFF.

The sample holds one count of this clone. The CDR3 DNA sequence: TGTGCCAGCAGTGAACCCACGGCAGGGGGCTTCTACGAGCAGTACTTC. It yields the protein CASSEPTAGGFYEQYF. The rearrangement links TRBV6-1 to TRBJ2-7; 8 bases map to TRBD1. Germline V gene sequence: CDR1 MNHNS, CDR2 SASEGT. V trimming: 2 bases; J trimming: 3 bases; junction bases outside the gene matches: 9. This CDR3 contains 16 residues.

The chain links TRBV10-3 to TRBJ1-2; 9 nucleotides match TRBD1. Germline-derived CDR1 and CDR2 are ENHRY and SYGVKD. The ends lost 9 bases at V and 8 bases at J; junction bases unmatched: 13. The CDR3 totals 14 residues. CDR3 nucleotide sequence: TGTGCCATAGCTACAGGGGGCATTTCGGGAGGCTACACCTTC. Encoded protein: CAIATGGISGGYTF.

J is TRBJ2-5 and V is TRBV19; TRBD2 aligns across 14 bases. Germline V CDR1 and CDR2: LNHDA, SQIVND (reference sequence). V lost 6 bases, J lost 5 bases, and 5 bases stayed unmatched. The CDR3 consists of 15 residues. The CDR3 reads CASSLGLAGGETQYF. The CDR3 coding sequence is TGTGCCAGTAGCCTAGGACTAGCGGGGGGTGAGACCCAGTACTTC.

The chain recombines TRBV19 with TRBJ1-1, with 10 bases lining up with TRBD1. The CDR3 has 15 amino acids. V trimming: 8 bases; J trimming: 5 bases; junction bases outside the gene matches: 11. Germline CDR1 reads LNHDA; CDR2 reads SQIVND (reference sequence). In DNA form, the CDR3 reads TGTGCCAGTGTCGGGGGACAGGGGATGGGAACTGAAGCTTTCTTT. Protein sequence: CASVGGQGMGTEAFF.

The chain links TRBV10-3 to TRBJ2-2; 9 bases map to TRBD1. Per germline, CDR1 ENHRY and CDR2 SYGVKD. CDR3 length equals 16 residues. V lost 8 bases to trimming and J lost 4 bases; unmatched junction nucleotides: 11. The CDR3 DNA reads TGTGCCATCGGCCCTAGACAGGGGGGTAGCACCGGGGAGCTGTTTTTT. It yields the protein CAIGPRQGGSTGELFF.

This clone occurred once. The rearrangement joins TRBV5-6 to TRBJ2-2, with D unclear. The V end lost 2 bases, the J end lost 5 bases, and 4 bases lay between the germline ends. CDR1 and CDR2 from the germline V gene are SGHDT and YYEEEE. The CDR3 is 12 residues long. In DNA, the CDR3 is TGTGCCAGCAGCTTCTTTACCGGGGAGCTGTTTTTT. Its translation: CASSFFTGELFF.

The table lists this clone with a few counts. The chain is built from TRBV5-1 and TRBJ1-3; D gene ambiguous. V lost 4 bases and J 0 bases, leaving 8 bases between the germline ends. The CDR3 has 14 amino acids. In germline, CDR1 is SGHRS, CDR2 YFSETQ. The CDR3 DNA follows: TGCGCCAGCAGCGAGTTCCCCTCTGGAAACACCATATATTTT. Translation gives CASSEFPSGNTIYF. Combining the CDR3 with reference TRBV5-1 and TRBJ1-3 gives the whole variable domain KAGVTQTPRYLIKTRGQQVTLSCSPISGHRSVSWYQQTPGQGLQFLFEYFSETQRNKGNFPGRFSGRQFSNSRSEMNVSTLELGDSALYLCASSEFPSGNTIYFGEGSWLTVV.

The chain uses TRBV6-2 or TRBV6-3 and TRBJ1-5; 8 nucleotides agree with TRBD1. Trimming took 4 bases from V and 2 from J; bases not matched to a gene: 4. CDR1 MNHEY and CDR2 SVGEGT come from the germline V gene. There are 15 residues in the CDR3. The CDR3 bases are TGTGCCAGCAGTTTGGAGACAGGGGGCAATCAGCCCCAGCATTTT. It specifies CASSLETGGNQPQHF.

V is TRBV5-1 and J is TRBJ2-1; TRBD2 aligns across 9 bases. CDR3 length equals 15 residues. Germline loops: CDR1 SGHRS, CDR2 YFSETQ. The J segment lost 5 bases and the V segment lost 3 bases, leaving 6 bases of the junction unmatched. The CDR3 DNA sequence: TGCGCCAGCAGCTACGCGGGGGGGCCAGACAATGAGCAGTTCTTC. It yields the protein CASSYAGGPDNEQFF. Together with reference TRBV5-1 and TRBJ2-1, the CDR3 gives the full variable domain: KAGVTQTPRYLIKTRGQQVTLSCSPISGHRSVSWYQQTPGQGLQFLFEYFSETQRNKGNFPGRFSGRQFSNSRSEMNVSTLELGDSALYLCASSYAGGPDNEQFFGPGTRLTVL.

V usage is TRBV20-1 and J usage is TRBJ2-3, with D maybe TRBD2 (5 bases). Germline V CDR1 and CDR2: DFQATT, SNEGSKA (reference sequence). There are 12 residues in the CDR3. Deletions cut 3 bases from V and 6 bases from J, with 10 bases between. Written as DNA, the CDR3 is TGCAGTGCTAGTCAGCGGTGGGATACGCAGTATTTT. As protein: CSASQRWDTQYF.

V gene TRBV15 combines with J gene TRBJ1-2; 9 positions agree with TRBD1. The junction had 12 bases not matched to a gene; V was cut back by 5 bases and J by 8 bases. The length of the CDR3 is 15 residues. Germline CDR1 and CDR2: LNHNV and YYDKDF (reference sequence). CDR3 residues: CATSDSPGQGEGYTF. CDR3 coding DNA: TGTGCCACCAGCGATTCTCCGGGACAGGGCGAAGGCTACACCTTC. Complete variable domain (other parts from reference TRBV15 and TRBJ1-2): DAMVIQNPRYQVTQFGKPVTLSCSQTLNHNVMYWYQQKSSQAPKLLFHYYDKDFNNEADTPDNFQSRRPNTSFCFLDIRSPGLGDTAMYLCATSDSPGQGEGYTFGSGTRLTVV.